This TCR beta chain was recorded in a study of OX40 agonist ivuxolimab in advanced cancers. At the level of the whole study: Ivuxolimab, which targeted the costimulatory receptor OX40 (CD134), was an agonistic, fully human IgG2 monoclonal antibody. Intravenous ivuxolimab was administered to patients every 2 weeks at six dose levels: 0.01, 0.1, 0.3, 1.5, 3 and 10 mg/kg. Of the roughly 54 patients in dose escalation, about 19 had hepatocellular carcinoma, around 15 had melanoma, 9 had renal cell carcinoma and 9 had head and neck cancer. In the dose-escalation cohort, 70% to 85% of patients were male, and the mean age was around 60 years with a range of roughly 23 to 90. Prior anti-PD-1, anti-PD-L1 or anti-CTLA-4 therapy was permitted, and checkpoint inhibitors had been received by about two fifths of dose-escalation patients. Three dose-escalation patients achieved partial responses, one with hepatocellular carcinoma and two with cutaneous melanoma. Peripheral TCRbeta sequencing aimed to test whether ivuxolimab altered TCR sequence diversity and caused clonal T-cell expansion. The paper covers the monotherapy dose-escalation part of the phase I ivuxolimab trial, which included N of about 50 patients.

Genomic DNA was isolated from the sorted cells so that the TCRbeta CDR3 region could be sequenced. TCRbeta CDR3 regions were sequenced using the immunoSEQ Assay. The table was pulled from immuneACCESS by TCRdb, which kept in-frame rearrangements only. Such tables lose some clones; where checked, under half of the loss comes from unresolved V genes, and the rest has no known cause. The sample includes tens of thousands of clones, with approximately 85% observed a single time. Of the sample, 0.5% to 0.6% falls within the top ten clones. Note on this clone: Its antigen is currently not known. No much larger clone is present one base from it, and per-base qualities are unavailable.

The research as a whole found: Low levels of normalized T-cell clonal expansion were also seen in some nonresponding patients. The antigen specificity of the peripheral T cells that underwent clonal expansion was not determined. In the 0.1-3.0 mg/kg groups, partial responders had among the lowest normalized peripheral clonal expansion, particularly in CD8+ T cells. At doses from 0.1 to 3.0 mg/kg, clonal expansion was seen in both CD4+ and CD8+ blood T cells between baseline and week 6. On average, CD8+ T cells showed more expanded clones than CD4+ T cells after ivuxolimab.

V is trimmed back by 6 bases and J by 3 bases, and the junction contains 7 bases that no gene match accounts for. CDR1 and CDR2 are read off the germline V gene as MDHEN and SYDVKM. The CDR3 spans 14 residues, from the cysteine through the phenylalanine. The only DNA kept is the CDR3, 42 bases in frame from the first base. Patients with autoimmune disease history or receiving systemic immunosuppression were excluded from the trial. In every dose cohort, peripheral blood was drawn for TCR sequencing at baseline, cycle 4 day 1, and cycle 7 day 1. Samples were obtained from an open-label, multicenter, first-in-human phase I dose-escalation trial of ivuxolimab. Adults with locally advanced or metastatic head and neck squamous cell, hepatocellular, melanoma or renal cell carcinoma were enrolled in the trial. Before TCR sequencing, CD4+ T cells and CD8+ T cells from peripheral blood were sorted into separate populations.

This TCR was recovered from an adult with an advanced solid tumor such as melanoma, head and neck, liver or kidney cancer. The sample consisted of CD4+ or CD8+ T cells sorted from blood, taken in a trial of the OX40 agonist ivuxolimab. Recombination linked TRBV28 to TRBJ2-7; TRBD1 fits 8 bases in the junction. The CDR3 reads CASSPGQAVYEQYF. The DNA sequence is as follows: TGTGCCAGCAGCCCGGGACAGGCGGTCTACGAGCAGTACTTC.